Listed here is a single T cell receptor beta chain. This clonotype was seen a few times. The antigen it recognizes is unknown. No clone much larger than this one lies a single base away; base qualities are absent. This sample is drawn from a study of early T cells in non-severe SARS-CoV-2 infection (dated by TCRdb to the early 2020s). Some background on the complete study: TCR sequencing used bulk RNA from unsorted whole blood, so alpha and beta chains could not be paired.

Reading the germline V gene (reference sequence) gives CDR1 SGHKS and CDR2 YYEKEE. The trim is 4 bases for V and 8 bases for J, with a gap of 6 bases between the germline ends. Including the terminal cysteine and phenylalanine, the CDR3 comprises 11 residues. The CDR3 DNA has 33 bases and is translated from base 1. General conclusions and limits of the study: VDJdb matching was skewed toward anti-spike CD8 responses, so virus-specific expansions were likely underestimated and private and CD4 specificities were missed.

The library was generated by 5' RACE. The instrument given in TCRdb is NextSeq 500. The TCR library protocol attached unique molecular identifiers to individual cDNA molecules to correct for sequencing error and PCR bias. Both TCR alpha and beta chains were sequenced, and tight co-correlation was observed between alpha and beta sequence abundances in each sample. As for the original processing: Decombinator V4 was used to annotate the V gene, J gene and CDR3 of the TCR sequences. Expanded TCRs were defined as changing significantly between any two time points under a Poisson model with p below 0.0001. TCR abundances were normalised to the total number of TCRs sequenced per sample and expressed as counts per million. MAIT TCRs were defined by TRAV1-2 paired with TRAJ12, TRAJ20 or TRAJ33, and iNKT TCRs by TRAV10 paired with TRAJ18. VDJdb, accessed 1 November 2021, was searched for CMV, EBV and SARS-CoV-2 annotated TCRs, excluding TCRs annotated for multiple antigens. TCRdb itself trimmed the public reads at Q25 with fastp, ran MiXCR and retained productive beta chains. Identical CDR3 protein sequences are pooled into one entry, listed with their most common genes and DNA. The V and J calls come from TCRdb's annotation, not from the publication. The sample table records 55,000 to 70,000 distinct CDR3 sequences; 9% to 15% of these occur just once. Clones ranked in the top ten supply under 2% of the sample.

A case-control design nested within a healthcare worker cohort in London, UK, was used, with weekly nasopharyngeal swab PCR tests and blood sampling performed. Healthcare workers were enrolled in the week of the UK lockdown, from 23 to 31 March 2020, and were followed every week for up to roughly 15 weeks. Here the chain combines TRBV5-5 and TRBJ2-2; the D segment cannot be called with confidence. The specimen sequenced was whole blood. The TCR was taken from an adult who was a healthcare worker with PCR-confirmed SARS-CoV-2 infection or an uninfected control (not recorded which). CDR3 loop: CASSPRGELFF. The bases read TGTGCCAGCAGCCCCAGAGGGGAGCTGTTTTTT.